This T cell receptor (beta chain) was profiled in a study of cytomegalovirus exposure and HLA in healthy donors. Broader study findings: Associated with cytomegalovirus, according to the listing, were 170 or so TCR beta chains. Published work reported that the classifier diagnosed cytomegalovirus status with high specificity and sensitivity.

This clone appeared once. Its target is not known. At the DNA level, this CDR3 is encoded by other sequences in the same sample as well. The table came from immunoSEQ multiplex PCR; TCRdb's copy has only in-frame clones and leaves some out. The repertoire holds roughly 310,000 clones, with approximately 88% as singletons. The donors belonged to the roughly 110-subject validation cohort, separate from the roughly 670-subject first cohort. Sequencing input: PBMCs. This receptor was identified in a man aged 25 to 40 in good health and CMV-seronegative.

CDR3 residues: CASSYSGQGNSPLHF. The CDR3 DNA sequence: TGTGCCAGCAGTTACTCTGGACAGGGTAATTCACCCCTCCACTTT. This rearrangement joins TRBV6-5 to TRBJ1-6; 8 nucleotides agree with TRBD1. Germline trimming cut 0 bases from V and 6 bases from J; bases unmatched to any gene: 1. CDR3 length equals 15 residues. From germline, CDR1 is MNHEY and CDR2 SVGAGI.